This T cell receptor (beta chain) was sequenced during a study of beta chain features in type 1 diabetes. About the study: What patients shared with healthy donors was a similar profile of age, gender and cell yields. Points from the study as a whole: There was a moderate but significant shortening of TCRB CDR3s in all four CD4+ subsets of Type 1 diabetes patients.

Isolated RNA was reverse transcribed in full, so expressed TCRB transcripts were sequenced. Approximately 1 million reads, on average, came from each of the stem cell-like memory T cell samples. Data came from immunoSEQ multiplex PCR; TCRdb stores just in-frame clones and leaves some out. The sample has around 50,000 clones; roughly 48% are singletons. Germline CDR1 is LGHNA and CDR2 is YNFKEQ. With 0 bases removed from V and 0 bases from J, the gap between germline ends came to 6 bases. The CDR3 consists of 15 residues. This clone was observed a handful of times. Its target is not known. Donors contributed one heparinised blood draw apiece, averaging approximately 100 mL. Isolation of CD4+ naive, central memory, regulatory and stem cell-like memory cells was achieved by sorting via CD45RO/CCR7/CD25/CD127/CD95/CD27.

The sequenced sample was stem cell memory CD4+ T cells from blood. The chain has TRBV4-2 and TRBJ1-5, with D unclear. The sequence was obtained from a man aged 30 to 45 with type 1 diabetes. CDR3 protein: CASSQDRNSNQPQHF. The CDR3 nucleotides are TGTGCCAGCAGCCAAGACAGAAATAGCAATCAGCCCCAGCATTTT.